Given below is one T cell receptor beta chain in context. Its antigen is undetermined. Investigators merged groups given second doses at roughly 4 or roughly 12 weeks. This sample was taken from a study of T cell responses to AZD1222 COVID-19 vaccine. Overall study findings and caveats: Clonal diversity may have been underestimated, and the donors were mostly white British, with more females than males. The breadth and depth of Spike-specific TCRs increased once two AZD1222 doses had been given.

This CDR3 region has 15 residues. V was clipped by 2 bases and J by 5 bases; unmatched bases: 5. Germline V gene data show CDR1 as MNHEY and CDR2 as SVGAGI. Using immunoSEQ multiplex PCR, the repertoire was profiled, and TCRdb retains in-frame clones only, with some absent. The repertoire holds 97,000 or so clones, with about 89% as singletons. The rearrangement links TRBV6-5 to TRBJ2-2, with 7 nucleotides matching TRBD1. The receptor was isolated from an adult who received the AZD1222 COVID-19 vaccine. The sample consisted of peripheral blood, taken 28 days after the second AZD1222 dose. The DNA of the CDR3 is TGTGCCAGCAGTTACGGGGACAGAGGTACCGGGGAGCTGTTTTTT. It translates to CASSYGDRGTGELFF.